Here is one T cell receptor (beta chain) with its context. No antigen is known for it. The authors carried out high-throughput sequencing of TCR beta. They applied it to CD8+ and CD4+ T cells obtained from blood. The TEMRA cells underwent FACS enrichment, while the CD8+ and CD4+ T cells underwent negative isolation. The germline V and J ends were trimmed by 10 bases and 5 bases, with 26 bases remaining between them. Germline V gives CDR1 KGHDR, CDR2 SFDVKD. The CDR3 covers 17 residues. The data were taken from a study of CD8 T cells in Susac syndrome. Findings of the study overall: The study recognized that its TCR sequencing and HLA analysis covered a relatively small number of individuals.

After extraction with the RNeasy kit, 0.5 to 1 ug of the RNA was reverse transcribed using random hexamers. A multiplex approach, immunoSEQ multiplex PCR, amplified TCR beta CDR3 across 54 Vbeta and 13 Jbeta. TCRdb used MiXCR to reprocess the immunoSEQ multiplex PCR reads, holding one entry per CDR3 protein. The sample consists of under 200,000 distinct CDR3 sequences, roughly 95% of them appearing once. The clonotype comes from a human donor with multiple sclerosis. The genes are TRBV24-1 and TRBJ1-5; no clear D gene. Material: CD8+ T cells from PBMCs. CDR3 DNA sequence: TGTGCCACTACGCCATCTCGTCCCCGGACTGAGGATCAGCCCCAGCATTTT. It specifies CATTPSRPRTEDQPQHF.